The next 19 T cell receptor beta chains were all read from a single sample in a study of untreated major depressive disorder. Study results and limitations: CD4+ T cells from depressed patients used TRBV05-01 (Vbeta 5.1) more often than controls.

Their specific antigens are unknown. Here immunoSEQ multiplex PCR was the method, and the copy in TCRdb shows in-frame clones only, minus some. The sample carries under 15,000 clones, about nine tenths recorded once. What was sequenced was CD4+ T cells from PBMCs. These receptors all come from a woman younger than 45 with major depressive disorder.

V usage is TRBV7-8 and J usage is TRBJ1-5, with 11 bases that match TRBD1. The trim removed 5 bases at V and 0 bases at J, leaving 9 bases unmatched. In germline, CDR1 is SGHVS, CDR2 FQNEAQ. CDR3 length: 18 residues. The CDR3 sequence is CASSIGQGATFSNQPQHF. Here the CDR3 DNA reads TGTGCCAGCAGCATCGGACAGGGGGCGACGTTTAGCAATCAGCCCCAGCATTTT. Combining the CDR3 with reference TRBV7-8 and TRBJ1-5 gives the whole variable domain GAGVSQSPRYKVAKRGQDVALRCDPISGHVSLFWYQQALGQGPEFLTYFQNEAQLDKSGLPSDRFFAERPEGSVSTLKIQRTQQEDSAVYLCASSIGQGATFSNQPQHFGDGTRLSIL.

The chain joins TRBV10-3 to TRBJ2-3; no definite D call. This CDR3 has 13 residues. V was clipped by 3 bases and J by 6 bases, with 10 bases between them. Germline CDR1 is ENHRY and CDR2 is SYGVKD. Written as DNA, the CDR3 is TGTGCCATCAGTGAAGAGGCGAGGGATACGCAGTATTTT. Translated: CAISEEARDTQYF.

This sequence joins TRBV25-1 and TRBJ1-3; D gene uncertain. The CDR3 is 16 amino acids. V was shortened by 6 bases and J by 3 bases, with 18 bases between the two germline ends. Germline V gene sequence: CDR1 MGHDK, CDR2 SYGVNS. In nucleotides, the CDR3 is TGTGCCAGCAGCGCTAACAGAGGTTCTATTGGAAACACCATATATTTT. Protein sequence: CASSANRGSIGNTIYF.

CDR3 coding DNA: TGTGCCAGCAGTCCCTGGGGGGGAAGTGGCTACACCTTC. Translated, it gives CASSPWGGSGYTF. This chain uses TRBV6-5 with TRBJ1-2; D might be TRBD1 (5 bases). The V gene's germline CDR1 is MNHEY and CDR2 SVGAGI. Trimming took off 5 bases at V and 7 bases at J, with 14 bases between the two ends. The CDR3 length is 13 residues.

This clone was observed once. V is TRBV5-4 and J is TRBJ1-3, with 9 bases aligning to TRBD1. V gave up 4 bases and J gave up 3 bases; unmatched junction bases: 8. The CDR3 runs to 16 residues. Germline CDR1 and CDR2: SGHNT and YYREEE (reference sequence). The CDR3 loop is CASSKQGAAGGNTIYF. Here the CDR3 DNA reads TGTGCCAGCAGCAAACAGGGGGCCGCAGGTGGAAACACCATATATTTT.

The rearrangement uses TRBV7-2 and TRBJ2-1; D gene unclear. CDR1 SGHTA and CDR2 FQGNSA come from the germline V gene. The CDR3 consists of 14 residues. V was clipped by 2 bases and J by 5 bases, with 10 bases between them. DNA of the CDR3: TGTGCCAGCAGCTTAAACCGCGTAGACAATGAGCAGTTCTTC. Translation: CASSLNRVDNEQFF.

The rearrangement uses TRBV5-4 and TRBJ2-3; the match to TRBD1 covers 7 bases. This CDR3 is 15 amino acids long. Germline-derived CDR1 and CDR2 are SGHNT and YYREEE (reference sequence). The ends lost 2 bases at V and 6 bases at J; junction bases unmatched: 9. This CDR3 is CASSFPGQLADTQYF. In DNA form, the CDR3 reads TGTGCCAGCAGCTTCCCGGGACAGCTAGCTGATACGCAGTATTTT.

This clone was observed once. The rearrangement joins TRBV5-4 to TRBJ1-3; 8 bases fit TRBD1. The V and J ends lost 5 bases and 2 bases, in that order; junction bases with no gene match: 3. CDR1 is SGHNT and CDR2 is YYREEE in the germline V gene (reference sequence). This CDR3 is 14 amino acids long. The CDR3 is CASRLTGAGNTIYF. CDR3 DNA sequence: TGTGCCAGCAGACTGACAGGGGCTGGAAACACCATATATTTT.

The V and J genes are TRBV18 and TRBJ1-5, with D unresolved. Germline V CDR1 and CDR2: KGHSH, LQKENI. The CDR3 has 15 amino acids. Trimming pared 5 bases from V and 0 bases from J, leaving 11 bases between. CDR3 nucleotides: TGTGCCAGCTCAATCAGCGCCAATAGCAATCAGCCCCAGCATTTT. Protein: CASSISANSNQPQHF.

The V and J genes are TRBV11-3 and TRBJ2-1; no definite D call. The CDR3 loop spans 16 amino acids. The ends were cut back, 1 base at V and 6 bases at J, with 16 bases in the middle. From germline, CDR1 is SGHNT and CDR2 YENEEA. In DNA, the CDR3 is TGTGCCAGCAGCTTAGCCACATTTGGTAGCAGCAATGAGCAGTTCTTC. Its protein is CASSLATFGSSNEQFF.

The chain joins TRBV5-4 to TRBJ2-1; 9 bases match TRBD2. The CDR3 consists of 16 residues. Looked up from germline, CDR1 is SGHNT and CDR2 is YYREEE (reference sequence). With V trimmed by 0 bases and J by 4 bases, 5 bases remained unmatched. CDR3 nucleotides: TGTGCCAGCAGCTTGGGAGGGACTAGCAGGTACAATGAGCAGTTCTTC. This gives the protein CASSLGGTSRYNEQFF.

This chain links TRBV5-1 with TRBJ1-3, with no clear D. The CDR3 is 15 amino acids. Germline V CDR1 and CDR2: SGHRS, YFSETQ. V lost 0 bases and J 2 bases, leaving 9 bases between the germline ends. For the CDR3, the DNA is TGCGCCAGCAGCTTGGAGGCCGGTCCTGGAAACACCATATATTTT. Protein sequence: CASSLEAGPGNTIYF.

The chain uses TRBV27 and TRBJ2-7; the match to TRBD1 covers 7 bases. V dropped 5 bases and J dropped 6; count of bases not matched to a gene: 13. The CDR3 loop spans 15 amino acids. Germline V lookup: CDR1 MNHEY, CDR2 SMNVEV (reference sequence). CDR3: CASSPRIGTASEQYF. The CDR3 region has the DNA TGTGCCAGCAGTCCACGGATCGGGACAGCCAGCGAGCAGTACTTC.

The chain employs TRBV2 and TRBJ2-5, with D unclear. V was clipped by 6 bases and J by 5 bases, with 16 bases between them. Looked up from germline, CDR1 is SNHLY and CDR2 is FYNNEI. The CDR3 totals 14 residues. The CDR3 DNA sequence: TGTGCCAGCAGATATAGCCCCATTAAGGAGACCCAGTACTTC. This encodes CASRYSPIKETQYF.

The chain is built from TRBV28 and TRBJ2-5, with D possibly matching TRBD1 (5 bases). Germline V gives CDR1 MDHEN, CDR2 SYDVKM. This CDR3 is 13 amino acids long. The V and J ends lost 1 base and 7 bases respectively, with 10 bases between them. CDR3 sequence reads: CASSLSPQGTQYF. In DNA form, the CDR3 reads TGTGCCAGCAGTTTATCGCCCCAGGGGACCCAGTACTTC. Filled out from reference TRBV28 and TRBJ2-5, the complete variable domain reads DVKVTQSSRYLVKRTGEKVFLECVQDMDHENMFWYRQDPGLGLRLIYFSYDVKMKEKGDIPEGYSVSREKKERFSLILESASTNQTSMYLCASSLSPQGTQYFGPGTRLLVL.

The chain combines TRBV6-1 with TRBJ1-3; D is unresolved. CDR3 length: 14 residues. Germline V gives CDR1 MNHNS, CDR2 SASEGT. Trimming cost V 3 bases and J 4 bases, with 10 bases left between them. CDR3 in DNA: TGTGCCAGCAGTGAGAAAGAGTGGGGAAACACCATATATTTT. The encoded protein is CASSEKEWGNTIYF.

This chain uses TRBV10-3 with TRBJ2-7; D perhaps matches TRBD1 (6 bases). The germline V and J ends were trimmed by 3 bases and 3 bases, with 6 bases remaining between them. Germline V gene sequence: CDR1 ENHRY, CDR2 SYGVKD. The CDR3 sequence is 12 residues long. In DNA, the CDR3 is TGTGCCATCAGTGAACAGGGCTACGAGCAGTACTTC. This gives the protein CAISEQGYEQYF.

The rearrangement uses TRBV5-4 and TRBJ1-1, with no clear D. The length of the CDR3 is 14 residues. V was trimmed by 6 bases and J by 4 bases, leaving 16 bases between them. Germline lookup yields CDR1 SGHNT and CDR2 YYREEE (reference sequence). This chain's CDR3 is CASTVGLKRTEAFF. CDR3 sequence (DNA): TGTGCCAGCACCGTCGGGTTAAAGCGCACTGAAGCTTTCTTT.

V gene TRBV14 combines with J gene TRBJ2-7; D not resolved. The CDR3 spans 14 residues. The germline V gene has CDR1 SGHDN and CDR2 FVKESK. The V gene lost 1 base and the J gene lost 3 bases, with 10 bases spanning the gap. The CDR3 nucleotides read TGTGCCAGCAGCCAAGGGCTACGAGTCTACGAGCAGTACTTC. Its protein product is CASSQGLRVYEQYF.